This TCR beta chain was identified in a study of shared clonotypes between healthy human individuals (dated by TCRdb to 2018 to 2020). For the wider study: The cohort comprised two women and a few men aged 18 to 49 years. For each donor, three plates each were used for CD4 naive and CD4 memory, two plates were used for CD8 naive, and one plate was used for CD8 memory. The study deeply sequenced blood TCR repertoires of about 5 healthy adults to estimate repertoire size and the extent of clonotype sharing between individuals. To increase sequencing depth and limit assay-specific biases, different laboratories used diverse techniques to prepare libraries and sequence TCR repertoires. Per donor, leukapheresis produced somewhere between about 0.9 and 9.5 billion PBMCs. Paper-wide results and their limitations: Pairwise subsampling led to the expectation that sequencing depth would affect the degree of clonotype sharing among donors. Sampling was restricted to blood, and TCR repertoires in tissues likely differ from the TCR repertoires found in blood. Compared with non-shared clonotypes, clonotypes shared by all four sorted-subset donors had higher generation probabilities. Because the study included a small number of donors, the genetic and exposure-history diversity represented was limited. Estimated clonotype richness was generally larger for naive than for memory subsets. Even with the large sequencing depth, rarefaction of the sorted-subset datasets indicated that sequencing was incomplete. When a few donors were compared, the shared fraction of clonotypes was about 5% for naive CD4, less than 4% for naive CD8, roughly 2.5% for memory CD4, and 0.3% to 0.5% for memory CD8.

CDR1 MNHEY and CDR2 SVGAGI were looked up in the germline V gene. Trimming removed 6 bases from V and 6 bases from J; the gene matches leave 8 bases unexplained. The CDR3 runs 14 residues from the cysteine to the phenylalanine. This entry keeps only the CDR3 DNA: 42 bases, framed from base 1. CD8 naive samples were CD45RO-negative cells positively selected for CCR7, giving a CD45RA+CCR7+ population that excluded TemRA cells. The donors were healthy, HIV-negative adults who had no recently reported acute infections or vaccinations. Every donor was a Caucasian adult residing in Nashville, Tennessee, USA. After blood collection by leukapheresis, PBMCs were isolated using Ficoll-Histopaque density gradient centrifugation and then cryopreserved in the vapor phase of liquid nitrogen. Analytical flow cytometry was used to check the purity and quantity of every magnetically sorted T cell population. From each sorted fraction, genomic DNA was isolated and quantified by UV absorbance on a Nanodrop 2000c.

Using the deep immunoSEQ assay, TCR CDR3 regions were amplified from genomic DNA by multiplex PCR. For each cell subset, the extracted genomic DNA was distributed evenly across all wells of several immunoSEQ 96-well plates, and each plate served as one replicate. Each replicate PCR for sorted subsets received around 210 ng genomic DNA, equal to 28,000 or so T cell genomes. The purified libraries were quantified using a Qubit 3.0 fluorometer, sized with a Bioanalyzer 2100, and then quantified again using the KAPA Library Quantification kit. A separate single-read 150-cycle Illumina NextSeq 550 flow cell was used to sequence each immunoSEQ 96-well plate. Per the authors' processing: Because the immunoSEQ output included only junctional sequences and no quality scores, the filtering could not be the same as the filtering used for full-length reads. To assign V/J genes and CDR3, sequences were annotated against IMGT germline references using PyIR, a Python wrapper for IgBLAST v1.9. Reads were filtered out if the reads had weak V/J assignments (E-value above 1e-6), no CDR3, stop codons, out-of-frame junctions, or ambiguous translated residues. V3J clonotypes were defined by identical inferred V gene, J gene, and CDR3 amino acid sequence. To compute the percentage overlap between repertoires, the number of shared unique clonotypes was divided by the size of the smaller repertoire. Richness of each repertoire was evaluated using RTK rarefaction, the Chao1 estimator, and Recon v2.1 estimates of unobserved clonotypes. OLGA was used to compute generation probabilities for all TCRbeta clonotypes that the gDNA method yielded from a handful of donors. The table comes from immuneACCESS by way of TCRdb, which keeps in-frame sequences with V and J called. Part of the clones is missing from these tables; in studies checked, under half for an unresolved V gene and the rest for unknown reasons. V and J calls plus clone size are reproduced from that table; the DNA served to infer D and trimming. The sample has about 590,000 clones on record, about 95% of them singletons. The ten largest make up approximately 0.1% of the sample.

A note on this clone: The clone's antigen remains unknown. The sample holds no much larger clone one base away, and base qualities are not on file.

The chain joins TRBV6-5 to TRBJ2-1, with 7 bases matching TRBD2. The TCR comes from a woman aged 30 to 39 in good health. Sequencing was carried out using naive CD8+ T cells sorted from blood. The cell subset or site label corresponds to: CD45RA+CCR7+. CDR3 region: CASSPSGIINEQFF. The nucleotides are TGTGCCAGCAGCCCTAGCGGAATAATCAATGAGCAGTTCTTC.